Presented here are 21 T cell receptor beta chains from one specimen sequenced in a study of T cells in tumors after PD-1 blockade. Sequencing was performed with immunoSEQ multiplex PCR; in TCRdb, only in-frame clones are kept and a portion is missing. This table holds approximately 8,100 clones, roughly 69% found once. Sequenced material: tumor tissue, taken after anti-PD-1 treatment. All receptors come from a human donor with basal cell carcinoma.

The rearrangement joins TRBV10-1 to TRBJ1-1; D not resolved. Trimming shortened V by 2 bases and J by 11 bases, and 21 bases separated the two germline ends. The germline V gene encodes CDR1 WNHNN and CDR2 SYGVQD (reference sequence). The CDR3 consists of 15 residues. The CDR3 DNA follows: TGCGCCAGCAGTGAGAGTTTAGGGAGGGAGCAGAAGGCTTTCTTT. Residues: CASSESLGREQKAFF.

CDR3 sequence (DNA): TGCGCCAGCAGCTTGGAGGGCAGATTTAATCAGCCCCAGCATTTT. It specifies CASSLEGRFNQPQHF. J is TRBJ1-5 and V is TRBV5-1; D call uncertain. The germline V and J ends were trimmed by 0 bases and 4 bases, with 11 bases remaining between them. CDR1 and CDR2 (germline): SGHRS, YFSETQ. The CDR3 runs to 15 residues.

The chain is built from TRBV5-1 and TRBJ1-4, with D possibly TRBD1 on 6 matching bases. V gave up 2 bases and J gave up 6 bases, with 11 bases separating them. The CDR3 is 14 residues long. Germline-derived CDR1 and CDR2 are SGHRS and YFSETQ. This chain's CDR3 is CASSLGGGDEKLFF. The CDR3 nucleotides read TGCGCCAGCAGCTTAGGGGGTGGAGATGAAAAACTGTTTTTT.

V is TRBV12-3 or TRBV12-4 and J is TRBJ1-2, with a possible D match to TRBD1 (5 bases). V lost 5 bases to trimming and J lost 8 bases, with 12 bases between them. CDR3 length: 12 amino acids. CDR3 DNA: TGTGCCAGCAGTCGGGGCCCAGGCGGCTACACCTTC. As protein: CASSRGPGGYTF.

CDR3 sequence reads: CASSDRKEYSPLHF. CDR3 DNA: TGTGCCAGCAGTGATAGGAAGGAATATTCACCCCTCCACTTT. The chain links TRBV6-1 to TRBJ1-6; no definite D call. V was clipped by 3 bases and J by 8 bases, with 11 bases between them. The CDR3 is 14 amino acids. Germline V gene sequence: CDR1 MNHNS, CDR2 SASEGT.

The chain is built from TRBV4-1 and TRBJ1-1; D unclear. Trimming took 0 bases from V and 4 from J, leaving 12 bases between them. CDR3 size: 15 residues. Germline CDR1 MGHRA, CDR2 YSYEKL. The CDR3 region has the DNA TGCGCCAGCAGCCAAGATGGACTTACAGCCACTGAAGCTTTCTTT. Its translation: CASSQDGLTATEAFF.

The chain is built from TRBV15 and TRBJ1-5, with D hard to call. The V gene lost 0 bases and the J gene lost 2 bases, with 5 bases spanning the gap. The CDR3 runs to 14 residues. Looked up from germline, CDR1 is LNHNV and CDR2 is YYDKDF (reference sequence). Written as DNA, the CDR3 is TGTGCCACCAGCAGAGAGAGGGGCAATCAGCCCCAGCATTTT. This encodes CATSRERGNQPQHF.

The chain links TRBV7-6 to TRBJ2-2; D is unresolved. Germline lookup yields CDR1 SGHVS and CDR2 FNYEAQ. This CDR3 region has 15 residues. V gave up 1 base and J gave up 2 bases, with 8 bases separating them. The CDR3 nucleotides read TGTGCCAGCAGCTTAGTGGGGTCAAACACCGGGGAGCTGTTTTTT. Protein sequence: CASSLVGSNTGELFF.

This clone was recorded a few times. The CDR3: CASSSISGGVYNEQFF. In DNA form, the CDR3 reads TGTGCCAGCAGTTCCATAAGCGGGGGGGTCTACAATGAGCAGTTCTTC. The chain couples TRBV6-2 or TRBV6-3 to TRBJ2-1, with 10 bases identical to TRBD2. Looked up from germline, CDR1 is MNHEY and CDR2 is SVGEGT. The CDR3 loop spans 16 amino acids. V shed 4 bases and J 3 bases; nucleotides not matched to a gene: 6.

The sample holds a few counts of this clone. This rearrangement joins TRBV7-6 to TRBJ1-5, with D unresolved. CDR1 and CDR2 from the germline V gene are SGHVS and FNYEAQ. CDR3 length: 15 residues. V lost 1 base to trimming and J lost 4 bases, with 11 bases between them. This CDR3 is CASSLGRGGNQPQHF. The CDR3 nucleotides read TGTGCCAGCAGCTTAGGGCGGGGAGGGAATCAGCCCCAGCATTTT. Supplemented by reference TRBV7-6 and TRBJ1-5, the full variable domain reads GAGVSQSPRYKVTKRGQDVALRCDPISGHVSLYWYRQALGQGPEFLTYFNYEAQQDKSGLPNDRFSAERPEGSISTLTIQRTEQRDSAMYRCASSLGRGGNQPQHFGDGTRLSIL.

The chain combines TRBV19 with TRBJ1-1, with 9 bases aligning to TRBD1. The V gene's germline CDR1 is LNHDA and CDR2 SQIVND (reference sequence). The CDR3 consists of 14 residues. J lost 7 bases, V lost 6 bases, and 9 bases had no gene match. As DNA, the CDR3 is TGTGCCAGTAGAGATCTTGGGGACAGGGTTGAAGCTTTCTTT. This translates into CASRDLGDRVEAFF.

V and J are TRBV7-3 and TRBJ2-2, with TRBD1 matching over 10 bases. Germline CDR1 SGHTA, CDR2 FQGTGA. J lost 6 bases, V lost 5 bases, and 6 bases had no gene match. The CDR3 contains 15 residues. The CDR3 DNA follows: TGTGCCAGCAGCGCCGGGACAGGGGTTTCCGGGGAGCTGTTTTTT. This sequence encodes CASSAGTGVSGELFF. Looking up the rest from reference TRBV7-3 and TRBJ2-2 gives the full variable domain: GAGVSQTPSNKVTEKGKYVELRCDPISGHTALYWYRQSLGQGPEFLIYFQGTGAADDSGLPNDRFFAVRPEGSVSTLKIQRTERGDSAVYLCASSAGTGVSGELFFGEGSRLTVL.

The J gene is TRBJ1-2, the V gene TRBV5-1; the D gene is possibly TRBD1 (6 bases). CDR3 length: 13 amino acids. Looked up from germline, CDR1 is SGHRS and CDR2 is YFSETQ. V lost 4 bases and J lost 5, with 12 bases in between. The CDR3 nucleotides read TGCGCCAGCAGCAGCGACAGGTATTATGGCTACACCTTC. Amino acids: CASSSDRYYGYTF.

This clone was seen only a few times. This rearrangement joins TRBV19 to TRBJ2-5; a possible D gene is TRBD1 (5 bases). This CDR3 has 15 amino acids. The germline CDR1 and CDR2 sequences are LNHDA and SQIVND (reference sequence). V shed 5 bases and J shed 2 bases, with 15 bases lying between them. CDR3 in amino acids: CASSPLRNRQETQYF. CDR3 in DNA: TGTGCCAGTAGTCCCCTCCGAAACAGGCAAGAGACCCAGTACTTC.

This chain connects TRBV4-1 to TRBJ1-5; maybe TRBD1 (5 bases). V was cut by 0 bases and J by 4 bases, with 16 bases left in between. The CDR3 spans 17 residues. The germline V gene encodes CDR1 MGHRA and CDR2 YSYEKL. CDR3 protein: CASSQDAGGAQNQPQHF. DNA for the CDR3: TGCGCCAGCAGCCAAGACGCGGGGGGAGCGCAGAATCAGCCCCAGCATTTT.

This clone was counted once. The rearrangement joins TRBV2 to TRBJ1-2; no clear D. This CDR3 contains 14 residues. Trimming took 3 bases from V and 3 from J, leaving 11 bases between them. CDR1 and CDR2 from the germline V gene are SNHLY and FYNNEI. The CDR3 loop is CASSDGERDYGYTF. The CDR3, as DNA: TGTGCCAGCAGTGACGGGGAGCGGGACTATGGCTACACCTTC.

V is TRBV27 and J is TRBJ1-1; the D is unclear. There are 13 residues in the CDR3. V was trimmed by 5 bases and J by 3 bases, leaving 10 bases between them. Looked up from germline, CDR1 is MNHEY and CDR2 is SMNVEV (reference sequence). This chain's CDR3 is CASSGRVHTEAFF. DNA for the CDR3: TGTGCCAGCAGTGGACGGGTACACACTGAAGCTTTCTTT.

The sample holds one count of this clone. The chain couples TRBV7-6 to TRBJ2-2; the match to TRBD2 covers 9 bases. The CDR3 length is 16 residues. Germline V gives CDR1 SGHVS, CDR2 FNYEAQ. V gave up 6 bases and J gave up 5 bases; unmatched junction bases: 10. The CDR3 nucleotides read TGTGCCAGCAGGCAAGGAGCGGGGGGCGGAACCGGGGAGCTGTTTTTT. It encodes CASRQGAGGGTGELFF.

The rearrangement uses TRBV27 and TRBJ1-1; D perhaps matches TRBD1 (6 bases). This CDR3 has 13 residues. The germline V gene encodes CDR1 MNHEY and CDR2 SMNVEV (reference sequence). Trimming stripped 6 bases from V and 1 base from J, with 9 bases between. The CDR3 sequence: CASRLQGNTEAFF. CDR3 sequence (DNA): TGTGCCAGCAGACTACAGGGGAACACTGAAGCTTTCTTT.

The chain recombines TRBV27 with TRBJ1-5, with 9 bases that match TRBD1. The CDR3 has 14 amino acids. The trim removed 4 bases at V and 4 bases at J, leaving 2 bases unmatched. Germline V CDR1 and CDR2: MNHEY, SMNVEV (reference sequence). This CDR3 reads CASSYGTGNQPQHF. As DNA, the CDR3 is TGTGCCAGCAGTTACGGGACAGGGAATCAGCCCCAGCATTTT.

This clone was picked up a small number of times. The chain joins TRBV6-2 or TRBV6-3 to TRBJ2-7; D gene unclear. The CDR3 spans 16 residues. V was shortened by 3 bases and J by 1 base, with 16 bases between the two germline ends. Germline lookup yields CDR1 MNHEY and CDR2 SVGEGT. The CDR3: CASSYPAVALSYEQYF. Written as DNA, the CDR3 is TGTGCCAGCAGTTATCCAGCCGTGGCCTTGTCCTACGAGCAGTACTTC.